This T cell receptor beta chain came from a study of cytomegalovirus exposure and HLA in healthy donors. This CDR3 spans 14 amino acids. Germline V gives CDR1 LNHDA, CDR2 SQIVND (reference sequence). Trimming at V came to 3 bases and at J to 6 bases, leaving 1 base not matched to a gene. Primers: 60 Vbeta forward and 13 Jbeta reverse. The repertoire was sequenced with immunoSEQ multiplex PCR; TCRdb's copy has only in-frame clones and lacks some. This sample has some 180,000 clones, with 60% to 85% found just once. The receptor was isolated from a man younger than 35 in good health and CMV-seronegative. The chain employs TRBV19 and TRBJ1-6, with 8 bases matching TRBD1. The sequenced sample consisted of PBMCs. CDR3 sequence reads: CASSIRGPNSPLHF. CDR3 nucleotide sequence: TGTGCCAGTAGTATCAGGGGGCCTAATTCACCCCTCCACTTT.